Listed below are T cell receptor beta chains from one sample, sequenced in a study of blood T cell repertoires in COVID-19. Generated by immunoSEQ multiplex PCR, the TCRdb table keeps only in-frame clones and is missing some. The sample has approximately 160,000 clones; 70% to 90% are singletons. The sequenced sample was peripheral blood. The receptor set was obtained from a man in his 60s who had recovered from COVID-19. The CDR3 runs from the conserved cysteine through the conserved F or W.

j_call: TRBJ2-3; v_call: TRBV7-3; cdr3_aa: CASSGQRGDQDTQYF
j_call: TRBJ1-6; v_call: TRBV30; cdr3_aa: CAWRFRTYDSPLHF
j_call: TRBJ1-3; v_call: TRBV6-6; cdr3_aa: CASSSSRSPGNTIYF
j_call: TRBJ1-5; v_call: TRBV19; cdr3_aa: CASSMRDSHQPQHF
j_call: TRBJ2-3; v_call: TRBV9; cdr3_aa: CASSIRKDRGQGDTQYF
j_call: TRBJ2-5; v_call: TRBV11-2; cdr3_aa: CASSPGQFKETQYF
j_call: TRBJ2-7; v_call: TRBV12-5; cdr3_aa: CAYPGRGIFEQYF
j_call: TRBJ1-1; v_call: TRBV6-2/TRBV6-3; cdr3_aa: CASSYPTGNTEAFF
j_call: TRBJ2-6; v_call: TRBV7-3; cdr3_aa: CASSLQGVPFSGANVLTF
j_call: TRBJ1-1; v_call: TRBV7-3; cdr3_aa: CASSTVRAGQAFF
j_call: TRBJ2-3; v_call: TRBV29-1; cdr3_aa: CSVERGPRTDTQYF
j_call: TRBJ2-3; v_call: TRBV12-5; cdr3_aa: CASGPAHSGQVGTDTQYF
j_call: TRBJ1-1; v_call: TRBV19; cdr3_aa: CASSIDSAVNTEAFF
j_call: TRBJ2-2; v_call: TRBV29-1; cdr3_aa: CSARRGGANTGELFF
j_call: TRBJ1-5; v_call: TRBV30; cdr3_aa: CAWSGGTGDQPQHF
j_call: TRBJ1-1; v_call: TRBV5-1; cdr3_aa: CASSAGKTEAFF
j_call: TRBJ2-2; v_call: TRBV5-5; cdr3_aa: CASSLGPGGTGELFF